The next 7 T cell receptor beta chains were all read from a single sample in a study of blood T cells in healthy people across ages (dated by TCRdb to between 2014 and 2016). The library was obtained by 5' RACE. The sample was run on an Illumina HiSeq 2500. A second about 7 to 12 cycle PCR used a sample-barcoded 5' primer and a J-beta primer mix. Clones were called with MiXCR by TCRdb after fastp trimmed the public reads at Q25, and only in-frame beta chains were retained. Rows merge per CDR3 protein into single entries with the most common DNA and genes. In all, the sample holds hundreds of thousands of distinct CDR3 sequences, and roughly 60% of those were seen once. Together, the top ten hold around 22% of the sample. Material: blood. These receptors came from a young man in good health.

V and J are TRBV25-1 and TRBJ2-5; TRBD1 matches 9 bases. This CDR3 spans 14 amino acids. Germline trimming cut 2 bases from V and 5 bases from J; bases unmatched to any gene: 3. The germline V gene has CDR1 MGHDK and CDR2 SYGVNS. The CDR3 coding sequence is TGTGCCAGCAGTGAAGGACAGGGGTCGGAGACCCAGTACTTC. This translates into CASSEGQGSETQYF.

In regard to this clonotype: The conserved closing phenylalanine or tryptophan is absent in this CDR3, likely reflecting a read error. This chain links TRBV5-1 with TRBJ2-7, with 8 nucleotides matching TRBD1. The CDR3 loop spans 13 amino acids. Germline CDR1 SGHRS, CDR2 YFSETQ. Trimming at V came to 7 bases and at J to 4 bases, leaving 7 bases not matched to a gene. CDR3 DNA sequence: TGCGCCAGCTCTATGGGACAGGTTTACGAGCAGTACTTA. Its translation is CASSMGQVYEQYL.

The rearrangement links TRBV27 to TRBJ2-1; 8 bases map to TRBD2. The germline V gene has CDR1 MNHEY and CDR2 SMNVEV (reference sequence). The CDR3 runs to 16 residues. Trimming removed 5 bases from V and 5 bases from J; junction bases left unmatched: 11. CDR3 sequence: CASSPSGGELDNEQFF. CDR3 bases: TGTGCCAGCAGTCCCTCGGGAGGGGAATTAGACAATGAGCAGTTCTTC.

This clonotype was observed a handful of times. The chain couples TRBV20-1 to TRBJ1-2; the D is unclear. V was cut by 0 bases and J by 8 bases, with 16 bases left in between. CDR3 length: 14 residues. CDR1 is DFQATT, CDR2 SNEGSKA, per germline (reference sequence). The CDR3 DNA follows: TGCAGTGCTAGAGATGAAGGCCGGCCGGGGGGCTACACCTTC. This sequence encodes CSARDEGRPGGYTF.

This chain joins TRBV7-9 and TRBJ2-7; tentative D call: TRBD2 (6 bases). Germline assignment: CDR1 SEHNR and CDR2 FQNEAQ (reference sequence). This CDR3 has 16 amino acids. The ends were cut back, 2 bases at V and 6 bases at J, with 20 bases in the middle. DNA of the CDR3: TGTGCCAGCAGCTTAAGTCGCGACAGTTCGGGAGCCGAGCAGTACTTC. Its translation: CASSLSRDSSGAEQYF.

The sample holds a few counts of this clonotype. The chain carries TRBV6-2 or TRBV6-3 and TRBJ2-7; TRBD1 matches 8 bases. The end of the DNA aligns better with TRBJ2-4, so the J call may be wrong. Germline assignment: CDR1 MNHEY and CDR2 SVGEGT. This CDR3 has 14 residues. The DNA for the CDR3 is TGTGCCAGCAGTTACGGGGGACAGGAAAACATTCAGTACTTC. This sequence encodes CASSYGGQENIQYF.

This clonotype was detected many times. The rearrangement links TRBV7-2 to TRBJ2-7; tentative D call: TRBD2 (6 bases). This CDR3 is 15 amino acids long. The germline V and J ends were trimmed by 1 base and 0 bases, with 10 bases remaining between them. Germline V lookup: CDR1 SGHTA, CDR2 FQGNSA. The DNA for the CDR3 is TGTGCCAGCAGCTTAGGAGGAGGGAGCTCCTACGAGCAGTACTTC. Residues: CASSLGGGSSYEQYF.